These 8 T cell receptor beta chains were sequenced from one sample in a study of blood T cell repertoires in COVID-19 (dated by TCRdb to 2020 to 2022). Library construction relied on the immunoSEQ multiplex PCR assay. TCRdb mirrors the immuneACCESS table, restricted to in-frame sequences. Some clones are absent from its copies; in checked studies, under half trace to an unresolved V gene, and the reason for the others is unknown. The sample profile shows around 260,000 clones; more than 90% of them were found once. Of the sample, approximately 2.5% falls within the top ten clones. The sequenced sample was peripheral blood. The origin of the receptors is a person aged 18 to 29 with COVID-19, enrolled during active disease.

This clone was detected once. The rearrangement joins TRBV24-1 to TRBJ2-2, with TRBD2 matching over 10 bases. V gave up 0 bases and J gave up 4 bases; unmatched junction bases: 10. The CDR3 loop spans 19 amino acids. The germline V gene encodes CDR1 KGHDR and CDR2 SFDVKD. The CDR3 sequence: CATSDLIILAGVGTGELFF. DNA for the CDR3: TGTGCCACCAGTGATTTGATTATCCTAGCGGGAGTTGGCACCGGGGAGCTGTTTTTT.

The chain combines TRBV11-2 with TRBJ2-2, with 9 bases fitting TRBD2. There are 19 residues in the CDR3. Germline CDR1 and CDR2: SGHAT and FQNNGV. The J segment lost 0 bases and the V segment lost 0 bases, leaving 8 bases of the junction unmatched. CDR3 DNA: TGTGCCAGCAGCTTAGAGGGCGTACTAGCGGGTGCGAACACCGGGGAGCTGTTTTTT. Its translation is CASSLEGVLAGANTGELFF.

The V call is TRBV7-9, the J call TRBJ1-1; 8 nucleotides align to TRBD1. Germline V gene lookup returns CDR1 SEHNR and CDR2 FQNEAQ (reference sequence). The CDR3 covers 17 residues. The J segment lost 1 base and the V segment lost 1 base, leaving 8 bases of the junction unmatched. DNA of the CDR3: TGTGCCAGCAGCTTAGGAATCGACAGGGGTGGGAACACTGAAGCTTTCTTT. It translates to CASSLGIDRGGNTEAFF.

V usage is TRBV28 and J usage is TRBJ1-4, with D possibly matching TRBD1 (5 bases). The CDR3 has 13 amino acids. Germline loops: CDR1 MDHEN, CDR2 SYDVKM. As DNA, the CDR3 is TGTGCGACCTCTGGGGCAGAAAGAGAAAAACTGTTTTTT. Translating it yields CATSGAEREKLFF.

The chain has TRBV4-3 and TRBJ1-4; possible D gene TRBD1, 6 bases. V lost 4 bases, J lost 4 bases, and 13 bases lay in between. This CDR3 contains 15 residues. Germline-derived CDR1 and CDR2 are LGHNA and YSLEER. Here the CDR3 DNA reads TGCGCCAGCAGCCCACGGACAGCATATAATGAAAAACTGTTTTTT. As protein: CASSPRTAYNEKLFF.

The CDR3 reads CASSLLAASTDTQYF. The DNA for the CDR3 is TGTGCCAGCAGCTTATTAGCGGCCAGCACAGATACGCAGTATTTT. The gene calls are TRBV7-9 and TRBJ2-3, with D tentatively TRBD2 (6 bases). Germline V lookup: CDR1 SEHNR, CDR2 FQNEAQ (reference sequence). Trimming removed 2 bases from V and 0 bases from J, with 9 bases in between. The CDR3 length is 15 residues.

In regard to this clone: One end of the junction is discordant with germline, which a read error may explain. This sequence joins TRBV14 and TRBJ2-7; D is possibly TRBD2 (6 bases). This CDR3 is 9 amino acids long. Germline CDR1 is SGHDN and CDR2 is FVKESK. The CDR3: CASSPGDDF. CDR3 bases: TGTGCCAGCAGCCCGGGGGATGACTTC.

The chain recombines TRBV2 with TRBJ2-4; perhaps TRBD1 as D (6 bases). V was trimmed by 6 bases and J by 3 bases, leaving 15 bases between them. The CDR3 loop spans 15 amino acids. Germline V lookup: CDR1 SNHLY, CDR2 FYNNEI. The CDR3 is CASREQGSGKNIQYF. The CDR3 region has the DNA TGTGCCAGCAGGGAACAGGGTTCTGGCAAAAACATTCAGTACTTC. Variable domain in full (rest from reference TRBV2 and TRBJ2-4): EPEVTQTPSHQVTQMGQEVILRCVPISNHLYFYWYRQILGQKVEFLVSFYNNEISEKSEIFDDQFSVERPDGSNFTLKIRSTKLEDSAMYFCASREQGSGKNIQYFGAGTRLSVL.